What follows are 6 T cell receptor beta chains derived from one specimen sequenced in a study of blood T cell repertoires in COVID-19. Clones were sequenced by immunoSEQ multiplex PCR, and TCRdb holds only the in-frame ones, with some missing. There are roughly 16,000 clones in the sample; 87% occur only once, and around half lies in the top ten. Sequenced: peripheral blood. Receptors originate from a human donor in a cohort sampled during active COVID-19.

A note on this clone: One junction end does not reproduce the germline sequence, and a read error may be involved. The chain is built from TRBV4-1 and TRBJ1-2, with D possibly TRBD1 on 5 matching bases. Germline values: CDR1 MGHRA, CDR2 YSYEKL. The CDR3 spans 13 residues. CDR3 sequence reads: CASSQDRGGAAAF. The CDR3, as DNA: TGCGCCAGCAGCCAAGATCGGGGAGGGGCCGCCGCCTTC.

For the CDR3, the DNA is TGTGCCAGCACAGGGGATAAAGAGACCCAGTACTTC. This sequence encodes CASTGDKETQYF. This chain joins TRBV2 and TRBJ2-5; tentatively, D is TRBD1 (6 bases). CDR1 and CDR2 (germline): SNHLY, FYNNEI. The CDR3 contains 12 residues. Trimming removed 7 bases from V and 3 bases from J, with 9 bases in between.

CDR3 bases: TGTGCCAGCAGCCCCCGGGGGAGACAGGGGGCAGATACGCAGTATTTT. It encodes CASSPRGRQGADTQYF. The chain couples TRBV3-1 (or the pseudogene TRBV3-2) to TRBJ2-3; 9 bases align to TRBD1. CDR3 size: 16 residues. Trimming cost V 4 bases and J 4 bases; bases outside gene matches: 9. The germline V gene has CDR1 LGHDT and CDR2 YNNKEL (reference sequence).

The rearrangement links TRBV5-1 to TRBJ1-1, with 8 bases identical to TRBD1. CDR3 length: 14 residues. J gave up 11 bases and V 2 bases, and 11 bases lay outside the gene matches. The germline V gene has CDR1 SGHRS and CDR2 YFSETQ. This CDR3 is CASSFGHEQGAAFF. As DNA, the CDR3 is TGCGCCAGCAGCTTCGGACACGAGCAGGGGGCGGCTTTCTTT. Full variable domain (rest looked up from reference TRBV5-1 and TRBJ1-1): KAGVTQTPRYLIKTRGQQVTLSCSPISGHRSVSWYQQTPGQGLQFLFEYFSETQRNKGNFPGRFSGRQFSNSRSEMNVSTLELGDSALYLCASSFGHEQGAAFFGQGTRLTVV.

V gene TRBV5-1 combines with J gene TRBJ2-3; the match to TRBD1 covers 9 bases. The CDR3 consists of 15 residues. From germline, CDR1 is SGHRS and CDR2 YFSETQ. After removal of 7 bases from V and 1 base from J, the junction contained 7 bases not matched to a gene. CDR3 protein: CASSGQGLGTDTQYF. The CDR3 DNA follows: TGCGCCAGCTCCGGACAGGGGTTGGGCACAGATACGCAGTATTTT.

This clone was seen a handful of times. The same CDR3 arises from other DNA sequences in this sample as well. This sequence joins TRBV7-9 and TRBJ2-3; a weak D match, TRBD2 (6 bases). CDR1 is SEHNR and CDR2 is FQNEAQ in the germline V gene (reference sequence). V shed 7 bases and J shed 2 bases, with 13 bases lying between them. The CDR3 is 14 residues long. This CDR3 is CASTLEGSTDTQYF. As DNA, the CDR3 is TGTGCCAGCACCCTGGAGGGGTCCACAGATACGCAGTATTTT.